This entry is about one T cell receptor beta chain. No antigen is known for it. This CDR3 spans 16 amino acids. Germline CDR1 is SGHRS and CDR2 is YFSETQ. The V end lost 4 bases, the J end lost 1 base, and 16 bases lay between the germline ends. This specimen comes from a study of post-analysis software for immune sequencing data. Study findings and constraints: Controls had lower frequencies than patients of about 5 TRBV segments, which included TRBV5-6, TRBV5-1 and TRBV20-1.

The authors incorporated unique molecular identifiers into the TCR beta cDNA libraries. TCRdb re-derived calls from the PCR reads in MiXCR, one entry per CDR3 protein. This sample has roughly 200,000 distinct CDR3 sequences, with roughly 30% found just once. The sequence came from a girl aged 2-17 years with multiple sclerosis. The sequenced sample consisted of blood. V gene TRBV5-1 combines with J gene TRBJ2-3, with D unclear. The CDR3: CASSPSRGSRTDTQYF. In DNA, the CDR3 is TGCGCCAGCAGCCCCTCCCGTGGGTCCCGCACAGATACGCAGTATTTT.